The 10 T cell receptor beta chains listed next were all sequenced from one sample in a study of T cells in tuberculosis (dated 2018 in TCRdb). The library was built by means of the immunoSEQ multiplex PCR assay. The immuneACCESS repertoire file appears here via TCRdb, limited to in-frame rearrangements. These files lack a portion of the clones; in checked studies, under half of the deficit traces to unresolved V genes, and the cause of the others is not known. The sample records fewer than 40,000 clones, roughly 95% of which are singletons. Of the sample, over 2% falls within the top ten clones. The material sequenced was PBMCs. The receptor set was obtained from a donor between 10 and 35 years old with latent tuberculosis or without tuberculosis infection.

V is TRBV7-2 and J is TRBJ2-2; D may be TRBD2 (6 bases). The length of the CDR3 is 14 residues. The germline V gene encodes CDR1 SGHTA and CDR2 FQGNSA. Trimming took off 5 bases at V and 7 bases at J, with 14 bases between the two ends. CDR3 nucleotide sequence: TGTGCCAGCAGCCCCCCGGGACTCTTCGGGGAGCTGTTTTTT. Protein: CASSPPGLFGELFF. The full variable domain, in which reference TRBV7-2 and TRBJ2-2 provide the parts outside the CDR3, is GAGVSQSPSNKVTEKGKDVELRCDPISGHTALYWYRQSLGQGLEFLIYFQGNSAPDKSGLPSDRFSAERTGGSVSTLTIQRTQQEDSAVYLCASSPPGLFGELFFGEGSRLTVL.

The rearrangement uses TRBV7-6 and TRBJ2-2; 11 nucleotides match TRBD2. V was pared by 4 bases and J by 4 bases, with 5 bases of the junction left unmatched. Looked up from germline, CDR1 is SGHVS and CDR2 is FNYEAQ. This CDR3 spans 16 amino acids. CDR3 residues: CASSSGLAGLTGELFF. DNA of the CDR3: TGTGCCAGCAGCTCCGGACTAGCGGGCCTCACCGGGGAGCTGTTTTTT. Looking up the rest from reference TRBV7-6 and TRBJ2-2 gives the full variable domain: GAGVSQSPRYKVTKRGQDVALRCDPISGHVSLYWYRQALGQGPEFLTYFNYEAQQDKSGLPNDRFSAERPEGSISTLTIQRTEQRDSAMYRCASSSGLAGLTGELFFGEGSRLTVL.

This chain uses TRBV14 with TRBJ1-2; possibly TRBD1 for D (6 bases). Deletions cut 6 bases from V and 8 bases from J, with 16 bases between. The CDR3 is 13 amino acids. From germline, CDR1 is SGHDN and CDR2 FVKESK. CDR3 in DNA: TGTGCCAGCAGTCCCAGGGGATTCGGGGGCTACACCTTC. It codes for CASSPRGFGGYTF.

The gene calls are TRBV5-4 and TRBJ1-4, with 7 bases identical to TRBD1. CDR1 is SGHNT and CDR2 is YYREEE in the germline V gene (reference sequence). The CDR3 extends over 12 amino acids. Trimming at V came to 5 bases and at J to 7 bases, leaving 2 bases not matched to a gene. The CDR3 region has the DNA TGTGCCAGCAGTCGGGACAGTGAAAAACTGTTTTTT. Protein sequence: CASSRDSEKLFF.

The chain joins TRBV2 to TRBJ1-6, with unresolved D. This CDR3 has 11 amino acids. CDR1 SNHLY and CDR2 FYNNEI come from the germline V gene. V lost 7 bases and J 12 bases, leaving 10 bases between the germline ends. The CDR3 region has the DNA TGTGCCAGCACGGAGCTGGAACCCCTCCACTTT. This sequence encodes CASTELEPLHF.

CDR3: CASSLAGDSINEKLFF. Written as DNA, the CDR3 is TGTGCCAGCAGCTTGGCCGGGGACAGTATTAATGAAAAACTGTTTTTT. The chain has TRBV5-6 and TRBJ1-4; 7 bases map to TRBD1. The CDR3 loop spans 16 amino acids. With V trimmed by 0 bases and J by 4 bases, 6 bases remained unmatched. Germline V gene data show CDR1 as SGHDT and CDR2 as YYEEEE.

J is TRBJ2-3 and V is TRBV6-5; TRBD2 agrees at 7 bases. The junction had 6 bases not matched to a gene; V was cut back by 6 bases and J by 6 bases. Germline assignment: CDR1 MNHEY and CDR2 SVGAGI. CDR3 size: 13 residues. The CDR3 protein is CASSFTREDTQYF. The CDR3 nucleotides read TGTGCCAGCAGCTTTACGCGGGAGGATACGCAGTATTTT.

The rearrangement joins TRBV5-1 to TRBJ2-7, with unresolved D. The CDR3 contains 13 residues. Between the trimmed V and J ends, which lost 4 bases and 2 bases, there was a span of 10 bases. Germline CDR1 is SGHRS and CDR2 is YFSETQ. The CDR3, as DNA: TGCGCCAGCAGCGAGCCCCCCACCTACGAGCAGTACTTC. It yields the protein CASSEPPTYEQYF.

This chain uses TRBV7-6 with TRBJ2-1, with TRBD2 identical over 8 bases. CDR3 size: 17 residues. With V trimmed by 6 bases and J by 4 bases, 14 bases remained unmatched. From germline, CDR1 is SGHVS and CDR2 FNYEAQ. DNA of the CDR3: TGTGCCAGCAGTCTACCCCCCTCTAGCGGGCCTTACAATGAGCAGTTCTTC. Translation gives CASSLPPSSGPYNEQFF.

The chain couples TRBV18 to TRBJ2-1; D gene unclear. V was trimmed by 2 bases and J by 8 bases, leaving 10 bases between them. The CDR3 totals 13 residues. The germline V gene encodes CDR1 KGHSH and CDR2 LQKENI. CDR3 amino acids: CASSPSVRDEQFF. The CDR3 nucleotides are TGTGCCAGCTCACCATCTGTCCGCGATGAGCAGTTCTTC.